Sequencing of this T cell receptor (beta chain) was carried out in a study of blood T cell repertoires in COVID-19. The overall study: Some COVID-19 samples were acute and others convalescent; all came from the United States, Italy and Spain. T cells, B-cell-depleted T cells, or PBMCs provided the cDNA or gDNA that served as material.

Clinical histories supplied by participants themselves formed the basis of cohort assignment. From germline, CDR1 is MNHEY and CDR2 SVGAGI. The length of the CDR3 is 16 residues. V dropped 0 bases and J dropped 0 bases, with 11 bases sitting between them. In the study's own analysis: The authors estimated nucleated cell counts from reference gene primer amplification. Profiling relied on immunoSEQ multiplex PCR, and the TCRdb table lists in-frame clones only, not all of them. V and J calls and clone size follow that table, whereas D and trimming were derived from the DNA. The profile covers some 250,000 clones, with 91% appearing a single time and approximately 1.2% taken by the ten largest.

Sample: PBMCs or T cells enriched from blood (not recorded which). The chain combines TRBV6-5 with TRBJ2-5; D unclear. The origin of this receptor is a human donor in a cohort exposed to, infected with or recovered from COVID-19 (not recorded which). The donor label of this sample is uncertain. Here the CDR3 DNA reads TGTGCCAGCAGTTACTCGATTCGGTCGAACCAAGAGACCCAGTACTTC. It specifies CASSYSIRSNQETQYF.